This TCR beta chain was captured by sequencing in a study of T-cell reconstitution after alpha-beta-depleted transplantation in children. There are 14 residues in the CDR3. V dropped 0 bases and J dropped 8 bases, with 10 bases sitting between them. Germline V gene data show CDR1 as MGHRA and CDR2 as YSYEKL. Unique molecular identifiers were used to barcode this TCRbeta library. TCRdb recomputed calls from the PCR reads with MiXCR, one row per CDR3 protein. This sample has about 980,000 distinct CDR3 sequences, with about 30% found just once. This sequence joins TRBV4-1 and TRBJ2-2, with TRBD2 as a possible D gene (5 bases). The sequence was collected from a boy younger than two who had a stem cell transplant for SCID, so the T cells may come from the graft donor. Source: PBMCs, mostly from graft donor cells, taken 360 days after TCRalphabeta/CD19-depleted stem cell transplant. The CDR3 DNA sequence: TGCGCCAGCAGCCAAGATATTGCGGGTGGGGAGCTGTTTTTT. Translated: CASSQDIAGGELFF.